This T cell receptor beta chain was sequenced in a study of shared clonotypes between healthy human individuals. Findings and limits, study-wide: Sorted-subset samples were not fully sequenced, rarefaction indicated.

CDR3 size: 14 residues. With 3 bases removed from V and 3 bases from J, the gap between germline ends came to 13 bases. Germline V CDR1 and CDR2: SGDLS, YYNGEE. In regard to this clone: Antigen unknown.

CD45RO negativity and positive selection for CCR7 defined naive CD8 cells, a population that excluded terminally differentiated effector memory CD45RA+ cells. The study drew its donors from healthy HIV-negative adults without recent acute infections or vaccinations. This table comes from immunoSEQ multiplex PCR, and its TCRdb copy is limited to in-frame clones, with some not included. The sample lists around 2,000,000 clones, 85% to 95% occurring once. The sequence was collected from a young man in good health. The chain couples TRBV9 to TRBJ2-7, with a possible D match to TRBD2 (5 bases). Source material: naive CD8+ T cells sorted from blood. This chain's CDR3 is CASSDGEQIYEQYF. CDR3 bases: TGTGCCAGCAGCGACGGGGAGCAAATCTACGAGCAGTACTTC.